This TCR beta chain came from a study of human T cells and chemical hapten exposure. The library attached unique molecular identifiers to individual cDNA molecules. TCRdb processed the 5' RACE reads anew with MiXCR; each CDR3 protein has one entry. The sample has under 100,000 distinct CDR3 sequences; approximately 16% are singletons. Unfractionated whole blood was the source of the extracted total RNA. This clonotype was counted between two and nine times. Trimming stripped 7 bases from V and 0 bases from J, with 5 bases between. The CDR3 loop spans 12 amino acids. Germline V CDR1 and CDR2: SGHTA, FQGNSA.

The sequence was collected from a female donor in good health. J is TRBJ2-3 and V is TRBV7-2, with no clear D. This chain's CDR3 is CASTASTDTQYF. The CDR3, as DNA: TGTGCCAGCACCGCTAGCACAGATACGCAGTATTTT.